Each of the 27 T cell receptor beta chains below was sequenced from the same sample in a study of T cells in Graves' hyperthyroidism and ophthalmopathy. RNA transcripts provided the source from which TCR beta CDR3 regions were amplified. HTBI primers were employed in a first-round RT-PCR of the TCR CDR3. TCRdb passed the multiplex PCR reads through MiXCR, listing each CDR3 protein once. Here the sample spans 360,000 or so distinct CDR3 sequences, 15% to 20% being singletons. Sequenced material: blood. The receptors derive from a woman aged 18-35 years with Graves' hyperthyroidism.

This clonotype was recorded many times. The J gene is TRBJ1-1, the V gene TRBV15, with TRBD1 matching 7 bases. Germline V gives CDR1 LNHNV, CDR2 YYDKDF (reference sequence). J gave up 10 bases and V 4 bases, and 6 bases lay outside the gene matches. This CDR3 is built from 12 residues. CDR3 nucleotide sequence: TGTGCCACCAGCACACGACAGGGCCGAGCTTTCTTT. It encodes CATSTRQGRAFF.

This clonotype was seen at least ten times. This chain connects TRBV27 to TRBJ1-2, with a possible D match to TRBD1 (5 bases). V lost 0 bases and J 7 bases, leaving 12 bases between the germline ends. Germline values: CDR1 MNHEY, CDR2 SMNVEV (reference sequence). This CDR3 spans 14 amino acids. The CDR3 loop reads CASSLSAGSGGYTF. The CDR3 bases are TGTGCCAGCAGTTTATCCGCAGGGTCAGGTGGCTACACCTTC.

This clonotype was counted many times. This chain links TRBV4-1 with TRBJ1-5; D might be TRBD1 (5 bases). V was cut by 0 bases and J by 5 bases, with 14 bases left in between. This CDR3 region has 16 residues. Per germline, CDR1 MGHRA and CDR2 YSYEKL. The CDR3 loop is CASSQEGRAGHQPQHF. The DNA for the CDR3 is TGCGCCAGCAGCCAAGAGGGGAGGGCAGGGCATCAGCCCCAGCATTTT.

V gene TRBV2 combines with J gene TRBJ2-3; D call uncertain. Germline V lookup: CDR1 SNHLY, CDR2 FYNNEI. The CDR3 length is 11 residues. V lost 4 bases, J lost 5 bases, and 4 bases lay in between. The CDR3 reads CASSGEDTQYF. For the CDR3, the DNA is TGTGCCAGCAGTGGGGAAGATACGCAGTATTTT.

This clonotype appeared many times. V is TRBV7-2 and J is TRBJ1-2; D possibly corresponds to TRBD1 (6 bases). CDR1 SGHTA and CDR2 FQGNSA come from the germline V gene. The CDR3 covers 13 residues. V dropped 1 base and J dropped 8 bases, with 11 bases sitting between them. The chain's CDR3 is CASSLERGGGYTF. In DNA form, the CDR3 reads TGTGCCAGCAGCTTAGAACGGGGGGGCGGCTACACCTTC.

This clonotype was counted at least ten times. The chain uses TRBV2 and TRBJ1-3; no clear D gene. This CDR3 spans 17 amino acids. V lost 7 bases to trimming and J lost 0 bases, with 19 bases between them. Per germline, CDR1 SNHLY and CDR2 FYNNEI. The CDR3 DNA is TGTGCCAGCACGGACCCTGGTCCTACAACCTCTGGAAACACCATATATTTT. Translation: CASTDPGPTTSGNTIYF.

CDR3 nucleotide sequence: TGCGCCAGCAGCTTGAGGGTGGAACGAGCGGCGACCCAGTACTTC. Translation gives CASSLRVERAATQYF. The chain recombines TRBV5-1 with TRBJ2-5; D is perhaps TRBD2 (5 bases). With 1 base removed from V and 7 bases from J, the gap between germline ends came to 17 bases. The CDR3 loop spans 15 amino acids. Germline CDR1 is SGHRS and CDR2 is YFSETQ.

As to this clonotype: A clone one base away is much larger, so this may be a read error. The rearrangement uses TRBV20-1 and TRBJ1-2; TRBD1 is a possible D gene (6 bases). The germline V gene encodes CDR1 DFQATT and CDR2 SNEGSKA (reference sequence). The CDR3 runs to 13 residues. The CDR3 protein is CSATLRGGYGYSF. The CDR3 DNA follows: TGCAGTGCTACCCTGAGGGGGGGCTATGGCTACTCCTTC.

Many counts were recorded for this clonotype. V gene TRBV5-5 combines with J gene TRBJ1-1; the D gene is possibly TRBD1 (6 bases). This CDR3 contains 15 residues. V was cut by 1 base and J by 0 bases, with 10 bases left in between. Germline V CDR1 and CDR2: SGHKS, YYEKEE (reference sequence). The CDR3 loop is CASSLLPGVNTEAFF. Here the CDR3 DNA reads TGTGCCAGCAGCTTGCTCCCAGGGGTGAACACTGAAGCTTTCTTT.

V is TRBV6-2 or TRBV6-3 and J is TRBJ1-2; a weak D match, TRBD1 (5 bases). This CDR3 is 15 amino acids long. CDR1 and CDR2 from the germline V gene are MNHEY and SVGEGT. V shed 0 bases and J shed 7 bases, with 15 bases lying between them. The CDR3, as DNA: TGTGCCAGCAGTTACTCCGGGACTCCAATGGGTGGCTACACCTTC. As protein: CASSYSGTPMGGYTF.

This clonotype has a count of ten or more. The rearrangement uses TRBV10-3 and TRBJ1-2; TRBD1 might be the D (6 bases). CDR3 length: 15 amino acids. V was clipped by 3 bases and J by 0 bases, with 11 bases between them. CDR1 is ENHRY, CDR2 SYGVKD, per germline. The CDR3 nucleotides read TGTGCCATCAGTGATCCCAGGGGCGCTAACTATGGCTACACCTTC. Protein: CAISDPRGANYGYTF.

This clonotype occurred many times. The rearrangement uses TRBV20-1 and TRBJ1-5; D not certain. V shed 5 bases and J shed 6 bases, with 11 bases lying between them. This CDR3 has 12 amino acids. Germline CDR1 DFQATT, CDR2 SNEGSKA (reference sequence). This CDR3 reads CSARKAGQPQHF. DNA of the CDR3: TGCAGTGCTCGCAAGGCCGGTCAGCCCCAGCATTTT.

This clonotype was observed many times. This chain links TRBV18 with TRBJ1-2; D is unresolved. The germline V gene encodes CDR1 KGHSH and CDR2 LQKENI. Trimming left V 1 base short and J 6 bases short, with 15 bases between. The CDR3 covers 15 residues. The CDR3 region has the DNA TGTGCCAGCTCACCACAAGCACTAATCGGGGATGGCTACACCTTC. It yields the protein CASSPQALIGDGYTF.

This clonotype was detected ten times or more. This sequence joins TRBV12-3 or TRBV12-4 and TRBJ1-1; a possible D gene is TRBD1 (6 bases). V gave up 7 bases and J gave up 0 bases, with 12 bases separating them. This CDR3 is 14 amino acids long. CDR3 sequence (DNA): TGTGCCAGCATACCCGGACAGATGAACACTGAAGCTTTCTTT. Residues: CASIPGQMNTEAFF.

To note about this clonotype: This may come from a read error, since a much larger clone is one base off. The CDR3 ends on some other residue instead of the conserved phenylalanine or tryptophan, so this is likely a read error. CDR3 sequence reads: CSGIAGSKTAFV. CDR3 sequence (DNA): TGCAGCGGAATTGCAGGGTCGAAAACGGCTTTCGTT. The chain carries TRBV29-1 and TRBJ1-1, with D maybe TRBD1 (5 bases). Germline lookup yields CDR1 SQVTM and CDR2 ANQGSEA. The CDR3 runs 12 residues. V dropped 7 bases and J dropped 11 bases, with 20 bases sitting between them.

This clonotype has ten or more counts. CDR3 region: CASSEVYRDEQYF. Written as DNA, the CDR3 is TGTGCCAGCAGTGAAGTTTACAGGGACGAGCAGTACTTC. The chain couples TRBV6-1 to TRBJ2-7; D is perhaps TRBD1 (6 bases). This CDR3 region has 13 residues. Trimming removed 1 base at V and 5 bases at J, with 9 bases between. The V gene's germline CDR1 is MNHNS and CDR2 SASEGT.

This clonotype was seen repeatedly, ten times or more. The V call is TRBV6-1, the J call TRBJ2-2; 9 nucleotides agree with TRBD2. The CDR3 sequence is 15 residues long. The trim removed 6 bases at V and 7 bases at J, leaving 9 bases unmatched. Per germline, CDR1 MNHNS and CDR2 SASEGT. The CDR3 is CASSLRGGAVGELFF. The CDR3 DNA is TGTGCCAGCAGCCTTCGCGGGGGGGCGGTCGGGGAGCTGTTTTTT.

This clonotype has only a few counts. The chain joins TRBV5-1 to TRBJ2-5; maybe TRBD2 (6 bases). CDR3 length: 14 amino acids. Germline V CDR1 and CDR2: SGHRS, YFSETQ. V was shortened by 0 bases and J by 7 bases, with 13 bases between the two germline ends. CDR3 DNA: TGCGCCAGCAGCTTGGAGGTGGGGCGGGGGACCCAGTACTTC. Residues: CASSLEVGRGTQYF.

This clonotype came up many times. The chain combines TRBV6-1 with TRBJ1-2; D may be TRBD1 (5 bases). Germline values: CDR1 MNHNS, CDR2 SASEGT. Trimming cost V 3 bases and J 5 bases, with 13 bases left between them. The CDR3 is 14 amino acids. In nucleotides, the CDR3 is TGTGCCAGCAGTGAGCCCCCGAGGGGATATGGCTACACCTTC. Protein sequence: CASSEPPRGYGYTF.

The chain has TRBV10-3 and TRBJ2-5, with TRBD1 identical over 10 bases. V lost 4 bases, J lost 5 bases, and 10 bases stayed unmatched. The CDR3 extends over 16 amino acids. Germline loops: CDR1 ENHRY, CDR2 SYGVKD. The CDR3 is CAISASGTGVRETQYF. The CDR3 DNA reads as TGTGCCATCAGTGCCTCCGGGACAGGGGTTCGTGAGACCCAGTACTTC.

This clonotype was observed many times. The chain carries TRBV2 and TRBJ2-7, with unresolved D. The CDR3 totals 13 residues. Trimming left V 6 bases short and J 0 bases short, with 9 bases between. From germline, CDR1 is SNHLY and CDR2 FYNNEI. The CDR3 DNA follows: TGTGCCAGCAGAAAGGGCAGCTCCTACGAGCAGTACTTC. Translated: CASRKGSSYEQYF.

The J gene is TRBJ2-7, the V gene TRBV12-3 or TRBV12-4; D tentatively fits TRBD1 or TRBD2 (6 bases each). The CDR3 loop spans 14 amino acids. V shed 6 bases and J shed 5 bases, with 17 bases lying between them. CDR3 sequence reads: CASSPFQGRNEQYF. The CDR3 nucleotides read TGTGCCAGCAGCCCTTTCCAGGGGAGGAACGAGCAGTACTTC.

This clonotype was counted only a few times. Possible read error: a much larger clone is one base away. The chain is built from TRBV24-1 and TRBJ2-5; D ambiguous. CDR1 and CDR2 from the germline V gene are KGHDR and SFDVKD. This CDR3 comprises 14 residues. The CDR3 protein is CATSDRKFQETKYF. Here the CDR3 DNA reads TGTGCCACCAGTGACCGGAAATTTCAAGAGACCAAGTACTTC.

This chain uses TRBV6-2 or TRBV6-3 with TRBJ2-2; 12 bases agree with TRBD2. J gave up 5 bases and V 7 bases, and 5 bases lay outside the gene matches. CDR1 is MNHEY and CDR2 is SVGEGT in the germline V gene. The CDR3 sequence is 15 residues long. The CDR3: CASTGLAGLTGELFF. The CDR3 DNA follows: TGTGCCAGCACCGGACTAGCGGGGTTGACCGGGGAGCTGTTTTTT.

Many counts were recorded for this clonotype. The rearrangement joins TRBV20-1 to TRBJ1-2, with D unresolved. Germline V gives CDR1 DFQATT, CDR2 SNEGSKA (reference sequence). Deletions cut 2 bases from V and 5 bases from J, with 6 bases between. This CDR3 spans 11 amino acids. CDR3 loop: CSARSKYGYTF. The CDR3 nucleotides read TGCAGTGCTAGATCCAAGTATGGCTACACCTTC.

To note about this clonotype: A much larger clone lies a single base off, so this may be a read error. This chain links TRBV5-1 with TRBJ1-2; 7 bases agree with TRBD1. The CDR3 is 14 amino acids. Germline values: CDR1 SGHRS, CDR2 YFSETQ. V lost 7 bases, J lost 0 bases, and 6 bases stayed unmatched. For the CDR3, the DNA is TGCGCCAGCTGCTGGGACAGCGCTAACTATGGCTACACCTTC. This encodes CASCWDSANYGYTF.

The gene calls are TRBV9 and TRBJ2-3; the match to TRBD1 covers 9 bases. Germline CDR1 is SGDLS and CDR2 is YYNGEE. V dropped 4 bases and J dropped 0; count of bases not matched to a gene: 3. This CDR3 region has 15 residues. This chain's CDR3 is CASSLQGASTDTQYF. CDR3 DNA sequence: TGTGCCAGCAGCCTACAGGGGGCGAGCACAGATACGCAGTATTTT.